This TCR beta chain was documented in a study of monozygotic twins with inflammatory bowel disease. Broader study findings: Twins with IBD had fewer clonotypes in common with others than healthy twins, particularly during disease activity.

This CDR3 has 14 residues. TCRdb reprocessed the 5' RACE reads, with one entry per CDR3 protein and no DNA. In total, the table holds under 200,000 distinct CDR3 sequences. On this clonotype itself: The antigen remains undetermined.

J is TRBJ1-1 and V is TRBV12-3 or TRBV12-4. The receptor was derived from a human donor with ulcerative colitis or Crohn's disease, or a healthy co-twin of an affected twin (not recorded which). Specimen: blood. This CDR3 is CASSLAPRGSEAFF.